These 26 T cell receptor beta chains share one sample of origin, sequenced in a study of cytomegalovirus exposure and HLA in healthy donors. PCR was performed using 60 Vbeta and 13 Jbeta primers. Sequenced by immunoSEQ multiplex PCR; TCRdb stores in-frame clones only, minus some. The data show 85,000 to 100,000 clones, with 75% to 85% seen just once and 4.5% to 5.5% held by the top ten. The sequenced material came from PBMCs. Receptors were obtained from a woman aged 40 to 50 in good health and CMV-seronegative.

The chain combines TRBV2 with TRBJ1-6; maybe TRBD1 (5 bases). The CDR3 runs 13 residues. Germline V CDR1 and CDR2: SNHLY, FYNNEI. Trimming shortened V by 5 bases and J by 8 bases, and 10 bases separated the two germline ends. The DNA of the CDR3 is TGTGCCAGCAGTTCAGGGACTCATTCACCCCTCCACTTT. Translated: CASSSGTHSPLHF.

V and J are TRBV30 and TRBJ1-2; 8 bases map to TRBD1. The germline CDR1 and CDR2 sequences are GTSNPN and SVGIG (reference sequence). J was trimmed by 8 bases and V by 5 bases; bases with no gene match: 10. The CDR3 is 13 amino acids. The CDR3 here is CAWGGTGGGGYTF. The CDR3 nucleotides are TGTGCCTGGGGCGGGACAGGCGGAGGAGGCTACACCTTC.

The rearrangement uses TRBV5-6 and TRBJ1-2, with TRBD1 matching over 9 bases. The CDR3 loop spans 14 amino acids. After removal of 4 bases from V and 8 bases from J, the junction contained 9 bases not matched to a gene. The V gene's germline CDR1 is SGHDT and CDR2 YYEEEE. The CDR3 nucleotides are TGTGCCAGCAGCGACCGGACAGGGGTATTGGGCTACACCTTC. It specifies CASSDRTGVLGYTF.

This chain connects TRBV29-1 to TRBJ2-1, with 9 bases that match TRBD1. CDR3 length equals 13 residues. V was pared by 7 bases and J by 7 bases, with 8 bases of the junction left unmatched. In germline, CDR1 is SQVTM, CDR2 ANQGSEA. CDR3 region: CSADRGEWNEQFF. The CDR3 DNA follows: TGCAGCGCTGACAGGGGGGAGTGGAATGAGCAGTTCTTC.

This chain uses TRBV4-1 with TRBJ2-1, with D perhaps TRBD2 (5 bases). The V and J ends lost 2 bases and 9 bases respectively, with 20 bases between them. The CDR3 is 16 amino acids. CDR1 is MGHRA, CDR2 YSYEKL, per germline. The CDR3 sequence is CASSQTLGIAIGEQFF. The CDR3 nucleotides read TGCGCCAGCAGCCAAACCCTCGGGATCGCAATCGGTGAGCAGTTCTTC.

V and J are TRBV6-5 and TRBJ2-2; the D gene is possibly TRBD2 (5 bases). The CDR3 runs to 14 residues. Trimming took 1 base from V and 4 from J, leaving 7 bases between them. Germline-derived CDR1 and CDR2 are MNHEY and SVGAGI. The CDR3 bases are TGTGCCAGCAGTTACTTGGCGGGCACCGGGGAGCTGTTTTTT. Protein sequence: CASSYLAGTGELFF.

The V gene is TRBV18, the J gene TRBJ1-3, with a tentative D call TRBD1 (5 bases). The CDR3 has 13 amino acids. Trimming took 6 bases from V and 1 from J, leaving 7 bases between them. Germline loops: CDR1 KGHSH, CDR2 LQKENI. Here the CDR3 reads CASSRGSGNTIYF. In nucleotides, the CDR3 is TGTGCCAGCTCGCGGGGGTCTGGAAACACCATATATTTT.

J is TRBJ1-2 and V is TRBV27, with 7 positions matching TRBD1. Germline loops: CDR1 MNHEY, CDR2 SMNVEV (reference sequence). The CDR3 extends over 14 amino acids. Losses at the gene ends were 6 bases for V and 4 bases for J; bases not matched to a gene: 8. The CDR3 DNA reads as TGTGCCAGCAGCCAAACAGGGGCGTTCTATGGCTACACCTTC. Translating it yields CASSQTGAFYGYTF.

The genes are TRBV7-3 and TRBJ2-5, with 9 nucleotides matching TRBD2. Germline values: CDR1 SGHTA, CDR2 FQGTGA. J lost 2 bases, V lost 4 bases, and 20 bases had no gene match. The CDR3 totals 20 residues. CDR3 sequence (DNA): TGTGCCAGCAGCTCCTTACCGATAGCGGGGGTCCGAACCTTACAAGAGACCCAGTACTTC. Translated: CASSSLPIAGVRTLQETQYF.

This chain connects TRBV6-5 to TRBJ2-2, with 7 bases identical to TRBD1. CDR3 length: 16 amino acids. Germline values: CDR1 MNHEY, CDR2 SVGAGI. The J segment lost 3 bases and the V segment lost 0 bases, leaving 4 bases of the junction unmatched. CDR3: CASSYSDRSYTGELFF. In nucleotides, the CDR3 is TGTGCCAGCAGTTACTCGGACAGGAGCTACACCGGGGAGCTGTTTTTT.

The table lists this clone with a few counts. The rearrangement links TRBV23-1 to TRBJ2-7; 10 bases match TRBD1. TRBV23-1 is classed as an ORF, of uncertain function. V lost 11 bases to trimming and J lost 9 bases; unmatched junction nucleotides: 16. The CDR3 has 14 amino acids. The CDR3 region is CASTGTGVQGRQYF. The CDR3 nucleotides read TGCGCCTCCACCGGGACAGGGGTCCAAGGGAGGCAGTACTTC.

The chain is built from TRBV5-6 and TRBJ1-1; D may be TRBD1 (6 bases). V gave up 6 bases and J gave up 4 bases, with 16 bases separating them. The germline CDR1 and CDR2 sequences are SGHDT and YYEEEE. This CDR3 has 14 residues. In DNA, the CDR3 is TGTGCCAGCAAATCCCAAGGACAGCTCACTGAAGCTTTCTTT. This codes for CASKSQGQLTEAFF.

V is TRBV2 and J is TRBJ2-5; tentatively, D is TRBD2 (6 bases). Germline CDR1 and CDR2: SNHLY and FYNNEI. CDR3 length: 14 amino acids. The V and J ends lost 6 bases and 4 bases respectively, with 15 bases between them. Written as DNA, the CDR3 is TGTGCCAGCAGGGGACCGGCGGGGTTAGAGACCCAGTACTTC. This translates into CASRGPAGLETQYF.

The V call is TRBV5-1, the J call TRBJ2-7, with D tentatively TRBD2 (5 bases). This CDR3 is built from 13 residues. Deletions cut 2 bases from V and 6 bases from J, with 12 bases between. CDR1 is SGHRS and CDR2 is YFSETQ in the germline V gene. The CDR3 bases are TGCGCCAGCAGCTTAGGAGTCGGGATCGAGCAGTACTTC. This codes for CASSLGVGIEQYF.

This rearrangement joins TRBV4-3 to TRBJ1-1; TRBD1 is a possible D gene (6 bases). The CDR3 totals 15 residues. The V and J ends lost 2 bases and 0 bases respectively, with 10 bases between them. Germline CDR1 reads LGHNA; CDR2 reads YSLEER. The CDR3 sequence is CASSQRGKVNTEAFF. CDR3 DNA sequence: TGCGCCAGCAGCCAAAGGGGGAAGGTGAACACTGAAGCTTTCTTT.

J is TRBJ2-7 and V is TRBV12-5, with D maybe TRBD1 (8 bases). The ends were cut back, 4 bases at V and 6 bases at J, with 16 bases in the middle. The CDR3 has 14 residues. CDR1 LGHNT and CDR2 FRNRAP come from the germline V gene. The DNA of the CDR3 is TGTGCTAGTGGTTACGACAGGGGAGGGTCCGAGCAGTACTTC. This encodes CASGYDRGGSEQYF.

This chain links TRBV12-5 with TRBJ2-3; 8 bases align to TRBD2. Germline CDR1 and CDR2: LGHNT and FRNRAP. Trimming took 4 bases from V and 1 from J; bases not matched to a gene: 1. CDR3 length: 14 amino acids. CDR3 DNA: TGTGCTAGTGGTTCCGGGGGGGGCACAGATACGCAGTATTTT. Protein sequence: CASGSGGGTDTQYF.

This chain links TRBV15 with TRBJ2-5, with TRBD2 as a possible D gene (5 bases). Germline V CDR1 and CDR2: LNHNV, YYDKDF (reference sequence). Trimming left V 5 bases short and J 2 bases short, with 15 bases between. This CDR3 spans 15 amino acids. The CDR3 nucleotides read TGTGCCACCAGCCGGGATCCAGCCAAACAAGAGACCCAGTACTTC. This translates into CATSRDPAKQETQYF.

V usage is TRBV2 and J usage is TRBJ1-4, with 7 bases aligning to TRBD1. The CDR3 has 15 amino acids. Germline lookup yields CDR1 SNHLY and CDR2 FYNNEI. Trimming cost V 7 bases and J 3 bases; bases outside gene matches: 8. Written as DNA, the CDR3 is TGTGCCAGCATTACAGGGGATTCCGCTAATGAAAAACTGTTTTTT. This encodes CASITGDSANEKLFF. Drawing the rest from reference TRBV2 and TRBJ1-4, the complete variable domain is EPEVTQTPSHQVTQMGQEVILRCVPISNHLYFYWYRQILGQKVEFLVSFYNNEISEKSEIFDDQFSVERPDGSNFTLKIRSTKLEDSAMYFCASITGDSANEKLFFGSGTQLSVL.

DNA of the CDR3: TGCGCCAGCAGCCACTTTGGGCGGGGAACCACAGATACGCAGTATTTT. This sequence encodes CASSHFGRGTTDTQYF. This sequence joins TRBV4-1 and TRBJ2-3; D perhaps matches TRBD2 (6 bases). V was cut by 3 bases and J by 2 bases, with 15 bases left in between. CDR3 length equals 16 residues. Germline CDR1 and CDR2: MGHRA and YSYEKL.

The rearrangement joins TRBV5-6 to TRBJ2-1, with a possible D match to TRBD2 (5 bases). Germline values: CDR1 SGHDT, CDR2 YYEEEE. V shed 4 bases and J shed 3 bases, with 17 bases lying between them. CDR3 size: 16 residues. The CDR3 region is CASSGRLGEIYNEQFF. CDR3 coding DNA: TGTGCCAGCAGCGGGAGACTCGGGGAAATCTACAATGAGCAGTTCTTC. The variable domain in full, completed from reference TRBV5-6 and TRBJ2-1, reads DAGVTQSPTHLIKTRGQQVTLRCSPKSGHDTVSWYQQALGQGPQFIFQYYEEEERQRGNFPDRFSGHQFPNYSSELNVNALLLGDSALYLCASSGRLGEIYNEQFFGPGTRLTVL.

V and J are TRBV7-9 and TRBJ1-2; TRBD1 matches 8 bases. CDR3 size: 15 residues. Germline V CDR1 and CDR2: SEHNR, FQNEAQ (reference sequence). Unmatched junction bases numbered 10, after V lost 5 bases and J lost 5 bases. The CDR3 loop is CASSPRTGSGYGYTF. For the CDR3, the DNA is TGTGCCAGCAGCCCCAGGACAGGGTCGGGGTATGGCTACACCTTC.

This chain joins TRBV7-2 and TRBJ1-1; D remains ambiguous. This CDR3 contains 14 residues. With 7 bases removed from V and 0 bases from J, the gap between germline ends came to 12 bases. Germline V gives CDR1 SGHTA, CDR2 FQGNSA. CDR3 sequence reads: CASTLVTVNTEAFF. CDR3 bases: TGTGCCAGCACCCTGGTTACGGTGAACACTGAAGCTTTCTTT.

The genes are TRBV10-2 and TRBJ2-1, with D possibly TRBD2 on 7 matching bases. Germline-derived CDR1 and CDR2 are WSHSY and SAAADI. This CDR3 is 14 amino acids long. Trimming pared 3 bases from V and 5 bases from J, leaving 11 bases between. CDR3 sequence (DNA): TGCGCCAGCAGTGACAGGGGAGGGCACAATGAGCAGTTCTTC. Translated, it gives CASSDRGGHNEQFF.

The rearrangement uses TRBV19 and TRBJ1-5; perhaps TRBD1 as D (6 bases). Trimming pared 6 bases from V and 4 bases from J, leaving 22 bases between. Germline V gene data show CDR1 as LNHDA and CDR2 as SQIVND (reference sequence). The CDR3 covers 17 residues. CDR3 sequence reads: CASRGSITGNSNQPQHF. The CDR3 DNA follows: TGTGCCAGTAGGGGCTCCATCACAGGGAACTCTAATCAGCCCCAGCATTTT.

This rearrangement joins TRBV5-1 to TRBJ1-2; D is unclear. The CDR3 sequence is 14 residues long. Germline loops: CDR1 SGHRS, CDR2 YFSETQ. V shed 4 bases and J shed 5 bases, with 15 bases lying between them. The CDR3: CASSPEGSGYGYTF. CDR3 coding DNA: TGCGCCAGCAGCCCCGAGGGTTCCGGATATGGCTACACCTTC.